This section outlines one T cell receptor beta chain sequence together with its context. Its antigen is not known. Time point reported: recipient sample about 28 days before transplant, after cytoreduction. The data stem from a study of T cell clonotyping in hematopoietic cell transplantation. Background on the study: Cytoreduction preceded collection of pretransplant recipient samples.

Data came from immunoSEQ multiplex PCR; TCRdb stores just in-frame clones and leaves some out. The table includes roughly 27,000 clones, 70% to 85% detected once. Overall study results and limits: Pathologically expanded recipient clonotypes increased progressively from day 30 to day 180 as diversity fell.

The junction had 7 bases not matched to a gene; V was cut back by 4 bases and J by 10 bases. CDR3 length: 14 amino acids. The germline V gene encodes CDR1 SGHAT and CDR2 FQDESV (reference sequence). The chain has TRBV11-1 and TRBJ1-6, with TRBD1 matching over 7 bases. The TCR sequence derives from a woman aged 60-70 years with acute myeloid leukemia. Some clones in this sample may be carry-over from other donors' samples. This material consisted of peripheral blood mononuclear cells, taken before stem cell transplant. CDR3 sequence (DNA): TGTGCCAGCAGCTCGACAGGGTACGAGTCACCCCTCCACTTT. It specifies CASSSTGYESPLHF.